This T cell receptor (beta chain) was found in a study of cytomegalovirus exposure and HLA in healthy donors. Notes on the study in general: CMV serostatus stood as the only immune exposure information on hand.

Turning to this clone: The antigen is unknown.

The primer mix had 60 Vbeta and 13 Jbeta primers. Assay: immunoSEQ multiplex PCR; the TCRdb copy retains only in-frame clones and omits some. Of around 150,000 clones listed, approximately 80% are singletons. CDR3 length: 15 amino acids. Deletions cut 4 bases from V and 0 bases from J, with 12 bases between. V and J are TRBV23-1 and TRBJ2-5; D not certain. TRBV23-1 carries the ORF label, with uncertain function. This receptor was taken from a woman aged 18-35 years in good health and CMV-seronegative. The specimen sequenced was PBMCs. The CDR3 DNA sequence: TGCGCCAGCAGTCCTGAGGTGCGGTACCAAGAGACCCAGTACTTC. It encodes CASSPEVRYQETQYF.